The present T cell receptor (beta chain) was sequenced within a study of CD8 T cells in ankylosing spondylitis. TCRdb reanalysed the 5' RACE reads using MiXCR and keeps one entry per CDR3 protein. The repertoire includes 300,000 to 400,000 distinct CDR3 sequences, approximately 20% of them detected once, and under 15% sits in the top ten. This clonotype appeared many times. CDR3 length: 15 residues. Trimming took 0 bases from V and 1 from J, leaving 8 bases between them. CDR1 and CDR2 (germline): LNHNV, YYDKDF (reference sequence). Specimen: blood, either unsorted or a sorted T cell fraction (not recorded which). This chain joins TRBV15 and TRBJ2-3; D may be TRBD1 (6 bases). The source is a male donor with ankylosing spondylitis or in good health (not recorded which). CDR3 DNA sequence: TGTGCCACCAGCAGAGAGGCAGGGGGCACAGATACGCAGTATTTT. It is translated as CATSREAGGTDTQYF.